This T cell receptor beta chain stems from a study of cytomegalovirus exposure and HLA in healthy donors. Points from the study as a whole: CMV serostatus was the sole immune exposure data available. Presence/absence analyses supposed approximately even sequencing depth among donors. Later work associated roughly 15,000 TCR beta sequences with HLA alleles at 0.05 false discovery rate.

Donors showed nominal health when sampled, although they likely had unrecorded immune exposures. The CDR3 is 15 residues long. Germline CDR1 reads MGHRA; CDR2 reads YSYEKL. V was pared by 5 bases and J by 0 bases, with 14 bases between. With regard to this clone: No antigen is known for it.

Primers for the PCR totalled 60 Vbeta and 13 Jbeta. Measured with immunoSEQ multiplex PCR; TCRdb has only the in-frame clones, and not every one. The table includes 150,000 to 200,000 clones, roughly 80% detected once. Source material: PBMCs. The chain carries TRBV4-1 and TRBJ2-7; D may be TRBD2 (5 bases). This sequence originates from a man aged 50 to 59 in good health and CMV-seronegative. The CDR3 bases are TGCGCCAGCAGCTACCAGGTGGGGAGCTCCTACGAGCAGTACTTC. Amino acid sequence: CASSYQVGSSYEQYF.